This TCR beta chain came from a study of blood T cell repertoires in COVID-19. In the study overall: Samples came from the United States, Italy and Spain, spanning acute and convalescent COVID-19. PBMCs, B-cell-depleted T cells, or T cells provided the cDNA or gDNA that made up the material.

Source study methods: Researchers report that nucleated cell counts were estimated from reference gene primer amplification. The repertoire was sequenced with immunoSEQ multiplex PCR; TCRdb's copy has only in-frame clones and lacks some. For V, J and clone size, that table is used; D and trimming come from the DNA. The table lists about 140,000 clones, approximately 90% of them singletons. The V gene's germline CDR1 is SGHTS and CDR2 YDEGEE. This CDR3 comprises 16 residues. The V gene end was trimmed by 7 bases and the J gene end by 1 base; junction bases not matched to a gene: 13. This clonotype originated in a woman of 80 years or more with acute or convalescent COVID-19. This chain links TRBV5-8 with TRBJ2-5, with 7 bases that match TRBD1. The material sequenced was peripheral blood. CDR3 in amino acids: CASPTGYGVGQETQYF. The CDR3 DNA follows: TGTGCCAGCCCGACAGGGTATGGGGTTGGCCAAGAGACCCAGTACTTC.